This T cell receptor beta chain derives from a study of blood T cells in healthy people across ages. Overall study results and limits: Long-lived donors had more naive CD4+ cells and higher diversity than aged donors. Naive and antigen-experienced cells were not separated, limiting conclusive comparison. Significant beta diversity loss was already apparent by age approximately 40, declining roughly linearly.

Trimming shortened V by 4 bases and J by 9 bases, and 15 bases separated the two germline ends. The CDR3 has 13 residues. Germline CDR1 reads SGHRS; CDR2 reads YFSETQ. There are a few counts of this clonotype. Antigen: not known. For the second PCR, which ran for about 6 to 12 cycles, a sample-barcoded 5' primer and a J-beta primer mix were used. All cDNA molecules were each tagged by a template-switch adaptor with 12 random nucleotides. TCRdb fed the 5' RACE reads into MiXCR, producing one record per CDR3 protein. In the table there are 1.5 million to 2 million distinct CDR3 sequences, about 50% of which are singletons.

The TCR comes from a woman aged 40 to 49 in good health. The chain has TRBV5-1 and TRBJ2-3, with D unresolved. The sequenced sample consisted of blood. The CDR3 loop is CASSPTIGSTQYF. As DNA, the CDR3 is TGCGCCAGCAGCCCTACTATCGGGTCGACGCAGTATTTT. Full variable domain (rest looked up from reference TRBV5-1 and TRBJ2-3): KAGVTQTPRYLIKTRGQQVTLSCSPISGHRSVSWYQQTPGQGLQFLFEYFSETQRNKGNFPGRFSGRQFSNSRSEMNVSTLELGDSALYLCASSPTIGSTQYFGPGTRLTVL.